This TCR beta chain was obtained from a study of cytomegalovirus exposure and HLA in healthy donors. General study findings and limits: Rarity characterized most TCR sequences, yet some public TCRs appeared in many donors.

A multiplex PCR was run with 60 Vbeta primers and 13 Jbeta primers. TCRdb keeps only in-frame clones here, not all; method: immunoSEQ multiplex PCR. The table includes 100,000 to 150,000 clones, around 73% detected once. In regard to this clone: Its antigen remains unidentified.

Looked up from germline, CDR1 is LGHNA and CDR2 is YNFKEQ. The CDR3 runs to 14 residues. V shed 4 bases, J shed 7 bases, and the junction held 8 bases outside the gene matches. This TCR derives from a man younger than 40 in good health and CMV-seropositive. The rearrangement uses TRBV4-2 and TRBJ2-7; TRBD2 matches at 9 bases. The source material was PBMCs. CDR3 sequence reads: CASSPRIAGVEQYF. DNA for the CDR3: TGTGCCAGCAGCCCCCGGATAGCGGGAGTTGAGCAGTACTTC.